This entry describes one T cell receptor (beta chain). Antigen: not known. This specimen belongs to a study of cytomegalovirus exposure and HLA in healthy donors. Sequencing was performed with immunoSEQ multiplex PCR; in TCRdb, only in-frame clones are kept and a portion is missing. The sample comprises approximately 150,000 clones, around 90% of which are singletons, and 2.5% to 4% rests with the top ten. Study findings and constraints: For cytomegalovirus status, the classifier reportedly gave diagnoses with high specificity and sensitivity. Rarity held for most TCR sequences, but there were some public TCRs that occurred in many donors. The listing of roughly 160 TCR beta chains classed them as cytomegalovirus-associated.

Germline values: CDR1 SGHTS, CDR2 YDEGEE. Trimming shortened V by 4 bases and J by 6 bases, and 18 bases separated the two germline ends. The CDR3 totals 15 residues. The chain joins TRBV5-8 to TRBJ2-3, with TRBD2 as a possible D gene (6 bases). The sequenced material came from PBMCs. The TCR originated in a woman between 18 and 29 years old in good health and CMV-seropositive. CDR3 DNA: TGTGCCAGCAGCACCGGGAGCCGGAGAGGGGATACGCAGTATTTT. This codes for CASSTGSRRGDTQYF.